Following are 5 T cell receptor beta chains from one sample sequenced in a study of human T cells and chemical hapten exposure. Time point meaning: pre-sensitization, week 0. Sample treatment: therapeutic diphenylcyclopropenone sensitization with weekly scalp DPC. TCRdb recomputed calls from the RACE reads with MiXCR, one row per CDR3 protein. The sample lists about 290,000 distinct CDR3 sequences; approximately 7.5% were seen once. The sequenced sample was whole blood, obtained in connection with sensitization to the hapten diphenylcyclopropenone (DPC). The receptors originated from a man younger than 35 with alopecia areata. Some clones in this sample may be carry-over from other donors' samples.

V is TRBV5-1 and J is TRBJ2-5, with D perhaps assigned TRBD1 or TRBD2 (5 bases each). The germline gives CDR1 SGHRS, CDR2 YFSETQ. The CDR3 spans 16 residues. Trimming took off 0 bases at V and 5 bases at J, with 17 bases between the two ends. CDR3 in amino acids: CASSLGRRGQSETQYF. For the CDR3, the DNA is TGCGCCAGCAGCTTGGGCCGCCGGGGCCAGAGTGAGACCCAGTACTTC.

The J gene is TRBJ1-6, the V gene TRBV12-3 or TRBV12-4; D gene ambiguous. This CDR3 contains 15 residues. Trimming left V 5 bases short and J 14 bases short, with 22 bases between. The CDR3, as DNA: TGTGCCAGCAGTGATTTTCCAGCAGGAGTTTTGGCCCTCCACTTT. Translated, it gives CASSDFPAGVLALHF.

The rearrangement links TRBV5-1 to TRBJ1-1; D remains unclear. Germline V gene sequence: CDR1 SGHRS, CDR2 YFSETQ. Between the trimmed V and J ends, which lost 0 bases and 1 base, there was a span of 10 bases. The CDR3 length is 15 residues. The CDR3 coding sequence is TGCGCCAGCAGCTTGGACACTTCCCCGAACACTGAAGCTTTCTTT. This translates into CASSLDTSPNTEAFF.

There are many counts of this clonotype. The chain combines TRBV6-5 with TRBJ1-2, with 7 bases that match TRBD1. The CDR3 is 13 residues long. Per germline, CDR1 MNHEY and CDR2 SVGAGI. J was trimmed by 7 bases and V by 4 bases; bases with no gene match: 6. This CDR3 is CASSWEGAFGYTF. The CDR3, as DNA: TGTGCCAGCAGTTGGGAGGGGGCCTTTGGCTACACCTTC.

This clonotype was seen a handful of times. Because it lacks the conserved phenylalanine or tryptophan at the end, this CDR3 is likely a read error. The limits of the CDR3 on the DNA are not certain, so only TCRdb's listed CDR3 is given. This chain connects TRBV28 to TRBJ2-3; no check of the table's D call, TRBD2, against the DNA was made. The germline CDR1 and CDR2 sequences are MDHEN and SYDVKM. The CDR3 contains 12 residues when both ends are counted. CDR3 in amino acids: CASSLGSSSEKK.